Listed below are T cell receptor beta chains from one sample, sequenced in a study of neurological immune-mediated disorders. MiXCR, applied by TCRdb to the 5' RACE reads, yields one record per CDR3 protein. The sample holds 65,000 to 85,000 distinct CDR3 sequences; more than 3% are singletons and the top ten take more than 4.5%. Sequenced material: PBMCs. These TCRs come from a woman aged 50 to 60 with multiple sclerosis. The CDR3 runs from the conserved cysteine through the conserved F or W. Fields, in order: CDR3 DNA, CDR3 protein, V gene, clone size, J gene, CDR3 length, D gene. D genes are given only for firm matches. Expanded clones are given a class, and other clones once, few, many or no size at all.

DNA: TGTGCCACCAGCCGGGAGGGCGGGGGGACGTACAATGAGCAGTTCTTC; CDR3: CATSREGGGTYNEQFF; V: TRBV15; size: many; J: TRBJ2-1; length: 16; D: TRBD2
DNA: TGCAGTGCTAGACTAAAACTGGGGCGGGAGCCCTACAATGAGCAGTTCTTC; CDR3: CSARLKLGREPYNEQFF; V: TRBV20-1; size: many; J: TRBJ2-1; length: 17; D: TRBD2
DNA: TGTGCCAGCAGTGGGGCCGGGACTCAGACAGATACGCAGTATTTT; CDR3: CASSGAGTQTDTQYF; V: TRBV12-3/TRBV12-4; size: many; J: TRBJ2-3; length: 15; D: -
DNA: TGTGCCAGCAGCGAAAAGAGTGAGGAGCAGTTCTTC; CDR3: CASSEKSEEQFF; V: TRBV21-1; size: many; J: TRBJ2-1; length: 12; D: -
DNA: TGCGCCAGCAGCTTGGGGGGCAGGGGGCGAGAAAAACTGTTTTTT; CDR3: CASSLGGRGREKLFF; V: TRBV5-1; size: few; J: TRBJ1-4; length: 15; D: TRBD1
DNA: TGCAGTGCTAGAAGCATAGGGGCAAATGGCTACACCTTC; CDR3: CSARSIGANGYTF; V: TRBV20-1; size: -; J: TRBJ1-2; length: 13; D: -
DNA: TGTGCCAGCAGCTCCTCGACAGGGGTTGGCCCCTATGGCTACACCTTC; CDR3: CASSSSTGVGPYGYTF; V: TRBV9; size: many; J: TRBJ1-2; length: 16; D: TRBD1
DNA: TGTGCCAGCTCACCACCGGTCGGGCTATTGGAGACCCAGTACTTC; CDR3: CASSPPVGLLETQYF; V: TRBV18; size: many; J: TRBJ2-5; length: 15; D: -
DNA: TGTGCCAGCAGGGGTGGGGCGCGGATTAGCAATCAGCCCCAGCATTTT; CDR3: CASRGGARISNQPQHF; V: TRBV6-2/TRBV6-3; size: many; J: TRBJ1-5; length: 16; D: -
DNA: TGCAGTGCTAGACTAGCGGGGGGGTATGGGACAGATACGCAGTATTTT; CDR3: CSARLAGGYGTDTQYF; V: TRBV20-1; size: -; J: TRBJ2-3; length: 16; D: TRBD2
DNA: TGCAGTGCTAGATCCCCCAGTTCCGTCGGGGAGACCCAGTACTTC; CDR3: CSARSPSSVGETQYF; V: TRBV20-1; size: many; J: TRBJ2-5; length: 15; D: -
DNA: TGCGCCAGCAGCGCCGGACAGGGGGCGACCACCGGGGAGCTGTTTTTT; CDR3: CASSAGQGATTGELFF; V: TRBV5-1; size: many; J: TRBJ2-2; length: 16; D: TRBD1
DNA: TGCAGTGCTAGAGCCCCGGGGGGGAGCGGGGGCACAGATACGCAGTATTTT; CDR3: CSARAPGGSGGTDTQYF; V: TRBV20-1; size: many; J: TRBJ2-3; length: 17; D: TRBD2
DNA: TGTGCCAGCAGCTGGAATACAGTGAACACTGAAGCTTTCTTT; CDR3: CASSWNTVNTEAFF; V: TRBV5-5; size: many; J: TRBJ1-1; length: 14; D: -
DNA: TGCAGTGCTAGAGACGAGGGAGCAACTCTCCCAGATACGCAGTATTTT; CDR3: CSARDEGATLPDTQYF; V: TRBV20-1; size: few; J: TRBJ2-3; length: 16; D: -
DNA: TGTGCCAGCAGTTCGTCGAGGATATTGAACACTGAAGCTTTCTTT; CDR3: CASSSSRILNTEAFF; V: TRBV27; size: many; J: TRBJ1-1; length: 15; D: -
DNA: TGTGCCAGCAGCCAAGGTCTACTAGGGGAAGAGACCCAGTACTTC; CDR3: CASSQGLLGEETQYF; V: TRBV3-1; size: many; J: TRBJ2-5; length: 15; D: -
DNA: TGTGCCAGCAGCTTACTAGCCGAAGATACGCAGTATTTT; CDR3: CASSLLAEDTQYF; V: TRBV11-2; size: many; J: TRBJ2-3; length: 13; D: -
DNA: TGTGCCAGCAGCGTAGTGAGCGGGGGGACCACAGATACGCAGTATTTT; CDR3: CASSVVSGGTTDTQYF; V: TRBV9; size: many; J: TRBJ2-3; length: 16; D: TRBD2
DNA: TGCAGTGCTCACAGACCACCAAACTATGGCTACACCTTC; CDR3: CSAHRPPNYGYTF; V: TRBV20-1; size: many; J: TRBJ1-2; length: 13; D: -
DNA: TGTGCCAGCAGCCCCGGGACTAGCTCCCTCACAGATACGCAGTATTTT; CDR3: CASSPGTSSLTDTQYF; V: TRBV7-7; size: many; J: TRBJ2-3; length: 16; D: TRBD2
DNA: TGTGCCAGCAGTGGGGACAGGGAGTCAGATACGCAGTATTTT; CDR3: CASSGDRESDTQYF; V: TRBV6-2/TRBV6-3; size: many; J: TRBJ2-3; length: 14; D: TRBD1
DNA: TGTGCCAGCAGTTACGGGCCAGGGGGGACTGAAGCTTTCTTT; CDR3: CASSYGPGGTEAFF; V: TRBV12-3/TRBV12-4; size: many; J: TRBJ1-1; length: 14; D: TRBD1
DNA: TGTGCCAGCAGTTACAGAGACAGGGCCACAGATACGCAGTATTTT; CDR3: CASSYRDRATDTQYF; V: TRBV6-5; size: many; J: TRBJ2-3; length: 15; D: TRBD1
DNA: TGTGCCAGCGCCCCGGCGATGAGCTCTGGAAACACCATATATTTT; CDR3: CASAPAMSSGNTIYF; V: TRBV2; size: many; J: TRBJ1-3; length: 15; D: -
DNA: TGCGCCAGCAGCATGGACCTCTCAAACGGCGCAGATACGCAGTATTTT; CDR3: CASSMDLSNGADTQYF; V: TRBV5-1; size: many; J: TRBJ2-3; length: 16; D: -
DNA: TGCGCCAGCAGCGAGTTAGCGGGAGGAGACGAGCAGTACTTC; CDR3: CASSELAGGDEQYF; V: TRBV5-1; size: many; J: TRBJ2-7; length: 14; D: TRBD2
DNA: TGTGCCAGCGATTCTGACTCCTATAATTCACCCCTCCACTTT; CDR3: CASDSDSYNSPLHF; V: TRBV2; size: many; J: TRBJ1-6; length: 14; D: -
DNA: TGTGCCAGCAGCTTAGACAGGGGGCTTAGCTATGGCTACACCTTC; CDR3: CASSLDRGLSYGYTF; V: TRBV7-2; size: -; J: TRBJ1-2; length: 15; D: TRBD1
DNA: TGTGCCAGCAGGCCCTGGGCGATGATAGATACGCAGTATTTT; CDR3: CASRPWAMIDTQYF; V: TRBV2; size: many; J: TRBJ2-3; length: 14; D: -
DNA: TGCGCCAGCAGCCAAGATGGTGGGTCGGAAAGCACCGCCGGAAAAAACATATATTTT; CDR3: CASSQDGGSESTAGKNIYF; V: TRBV4-3; size: few; J: TRBJ1-3; length: 19; D: -
DNA: TGTGCCAGCAGACCGGGACAGGGTTTAAATCAGCCCCAGCATTTT; CDR3: CASRPGQGLNQPQHF; V: TRBV27; size: many; J: TRBJ1-5; length: 15; D: TRBD1
DNA: TGCAGCGTTGAAGGCCCCCCAGATACGCAGTATTTT; CDR3: CSVEGPPDTQYF; V: TRBV29-1; size: many; J: TRBJ2-3; length: 12; D: -